This is a list of T cell receptor beta chains from one sample in a study of cytomegalovirus exposure and HLA in healthy donors. Method: immunoSEQ multiplex PCR; TCRdb's copy keeps in-frame clones and lacks some. The table records 95,000 to 150,000 clones, more than 60% of them present only once. Specimen: PBMCs. These receptors were taken from a woman in her forties in good health and CMV-seronegative. Both conserved end residues are part of each CDR3. The order of the fields is V gene, CDR3 protein.

TRBV7-2 CASSFTGRGWNEQFF
TRBV18 CASSPGSLETQYF
TRBV5-4 CASSLERGEQYF
TRBV7-2 CASSLWGLENYGYTF
TRBV5-6 CASIDLDDPSYGYTF
TRBV6-5 CASSRNADTQYF
TRBV4-3 CASSQDPGGAMNTEAFF
TRBV9 CASSVGDREANIQYF
TRBV7-2 CASSWTSGQETQYF
TRBV30 CAWDRQSYEQYF
TRBV13 CASALAGGPSDTQYF
TRBV6-5 CASAPGGAYNEQFF
TRBV5-1 CASSPRQSSYEQYF
TRBV13 CASSERDRSFDLRNTIYF
TRBV7-6 CASSLETAGVRDEQYF
TRBV30 CAWWAGRLGTDTQYF
TRBV7-2 CASSWTSGGAGETQYF
TRBV7-3 CASSLGSGGFNEQFF
TRBV4-1 CASSQRGYEQYF
TRBV2 CASSGRLAGLTYEQYF
TRBV6-1 CASSETGHSGNTIYF
TRBV7-6 CASSLSGLAGQETQYF
TRBV9 CASSVGIALYEQYF
TRBV7-9 CASSTSGSGGGQYF
TRBV6-1 CASGVGGNYGYTF
TRBV5-4 CASSLSGSGIQYF
TRBV20-1 CSAIQGAGAFF